This T cell receptor beta chain came from a study of beta chain features in type 1 diabetes. Turning to this clone: Antigen unknown. The sample carries other DNA sequences with the same CDR3.

Reverse transcription of all isolated RNA meant that expressed TCRB transcripts were sequenced. Clones were sequenced by immunoSEQ multiplex PCR, and TCRdb holds only the in-frame ones, with some missing. The sample carries 300,000 to 350,000 clones, 8% recorded once. Trimming stripped 1 base from V and 1 base from J, with 14 bases between. The CDR3 has 16 residues. Germline V CDR1 and CDR2: SEHNR, FQNEAQ (reference sequence). Study-wide findings and caveats: Within the patient group, naive, central memory and Treg TCRB repertoires appeared more similar to each other than within healthy donors.

The chain combines TRBV7-9 with TRBJ2-7, with D possibly TRBD1 on 5 matching bases. This clonotype was obtained from a woman between 18 and 29 years old in good health. Sequenced: central memory CD4+ T cells from blood. CDR3 coding DNA: TGTGCCAGCAGCTTAGGGTGGGGCAAGTCATCCTACGAGCAGTACTTC. This gives the protein CASSLGWGKSSYEQYF.